The subject of this entry is one T cell receptor (beta chain). Amplification used 60 Vbeta primers and 13 Jbeta primers. The data were produced by immunoSEQ multiplex PCR, yet TCRdb's version contains in-frame clones alone and is incomplete. The repertoire has 70,000 or so clones, roughly 68% of them found once; the top ten carry around 2.7%. The CDR3 extends over 16 amino acids. V lost 5 bases to trimming and J lost 3 bases, with 14 bases between them. Germline V gene data show CDR1 as SGHTA and CDR2 as FQGNSA. This sample stems from a study of cytomegalovirus exposure and HLA in healthy donors. The J gene is TRBJ2-6, the V gene TRBV7-2; D unresolved. This TCR was recovered from a woman aged 45-65 years in good health and CMV-seronegative. The sample was PBMCs. DNA of the CDR3: TGTGCCAGCAGCCGCGACGGCCACTATGGGGCCAACGTCCTGACTTTC. Its translation: CASSRDGHYGANVLTF.